One and the same sample provided the 18 T cell receptor beta chains below, sequenced in a study of shared clonotypes between healthy human individuals. Assay used: immunoSEQ multiplex PCR; TCRdb lists only in-frame clones, some missing. The data contain roughly 2.5 million clones, about 92% of them singletons. The source material was naive CD4+ T cells sorted from blood. Described subset: CD45RA+ positively selected. Receptors originate from a young man in good health.

V usage is TRBV27 and J usage is TRBJ2-7; 10 nucleotides match TRBD2. Trimming removed 6 bases from V and 6 bases from J; junction bases left unmatched: 11. Looked up from germline, CDR1 is MNHEY and CDR2 is SMNVEV (reference sequence). The CDR3 runs to 15 residues. Here the CDR3 reads CASSYVGLAGVEQYF. Written as DNA, the CDR3 is TGTGCCAGCAGCTACGTCGGGCTAGCGGGAGTCGAGCAGTACTTC.

This chain connects TRBV5-4 to TRBJ1-1; 8 nucleotides line up with TRBD1. V lost 1 base, J lost 0 bases, and 5 bases stayed unmatched. The germline V gene has CDR1 SGHNT and CDR2 YYREEE (reference sequence). The CDR3 is made up of 16 amino acids. Written as DNA, the CDR3 is TGTGCCAGCAGCTTGCCCGGGACAGGATTGAACACTGAAGCTTTCTTT. As protein: CASSLPGTGLNTEAFF.

Only a few counts were recorded for this clone. The chain couples TRBV27 to TRBJ1-2; the match to TRBD1 covers 12 bases. The junction had 9 bases not matched to a gene; V was cut back by 7 bases and J by 6 bases. This CDR3 contains 15 residues. Germline CDR1 is MNHEY and CDR2 is SMNVEV (reference sequence). The CDR3 region is CASNPGQGAIDGYTF. CDR3 coding DNA: TGTGCCAGCAACCCGGGACAGGGGGCTATTGATGGCTACACCTTC.

This clone was found a few times. The V and J genes are TRBV7-9 and TRBJ1-1, with 11 bases aligning to TRBD1. The CDR3 has 15 amino acids. With 2 bases clipped from V and 3 bases from J, the junction kept 2 bases outside the gene matches. Germline assignment: CDR1 SEHNR and CDR2 FQNEAQ (reference sequence). The CDR3 DNA follows: TGTGCCAGCAGCTTAAAGGGACAGGGGGACACTGAAGCTTTCTTT. Its protein is CASSLKGQGDTEAFF.

Of note for this clone: A junction boundary mismatches the germline segment, possibly from a read error. The chain employs TRBV7-7 and TRBJ2-3, with 16 nucleotides matching TRBD2. Germline CDR1 reads SSHAT; CDR2 reads FNYEAQ (reference sequence). The CDR3 has 16 residues. Here the CDR3 DNA reads TGTGCTAGCAGCCTTGGGACTAGCGGGGGGGCAAATACGCAGTATTTT. Its protein is CASSLGTSGGANTQYF.

The chain carries TRBV2 and TRBJ2-2, with 9 bases fitting TRBD2. After removal of 6 bases from V and 4 bases from J, the junction contained 3 bases not matched to a gene. The CDR3 length is 14 residues. CDR1 is SNHLY and CDR2 is FYNNEI in the germline V gene. The CDR3 DNA sequence: TGTGCCAGCAGACTTAGCGGGGGCACCGGGGAGCTGTTTTTT. This sequence encodes CASRLSGGTGELFF.

As regards this clone: The sample contains more than one DNA sequence encoding this CDR3. The gene calls are TRBV7-3 and TRBJ2-1, with 8 bases identical to TRBD1. Germline loops: CDR1 SGHTA, CDR2 FQGTGA. V shed 2 bases and J 7 bases; nucleotides not matched to a gene: 4. CDR3 length: 14 amino acids. The CDR3 nucleotides read TGTGCCAGCAGCTTATCAGGGGGCAGGAATGAGCAGTTCTTC. Its translation is CASSLSGGRNEQFF.

The rearrangement links TRBV6-5 to TRBJ1-4, with D perhaps matching TRBD1 (5 bases). There are 16 residues in the CDR3. CDR1 and CDR2 from the germline V gene are MNHEY and SVGAGI. V shed 3 bases and J shed 2 bases, with 13 bases lying between them. For the CDR3, the DNA is TGTGCCAGCAGTTATGGGGCGAGGTGGACTAATGAAAAACTGTTTTTT. Translation: CASSYGARWTNEKLFF.

The V and J genes are TRBV19 and TRBJ1-5, with no clear D. Germline assignment: CDR1 LNHDA and CDR2 SQIVND (reference sequence). The CDR3 contains 15 residues. V was trimmed by 3 bases and J by 2 bases, leaving 11 bases between them. The CDR3 DNA reads TGTGCCAGTAGTATGATCGGGGAACGCAATCAGCCCCAGCATTTT. Translation gives CASSMIGERNQPQHF.

The chain recombines TRBV6-1 with TRBJ2-7, with a tentative D call TRBD1 (6 bases). Trimming removed 4 bases from V and 2 bases from J, with 30 bases in between. CDR1 MNHNS and CDR2 SASEGT come from the germline V gene. CDR3 length equals 20 residues. Here the CDR3 DNA reads TGTGCCAGCAGTGTTGAGGTGGTCCTTTATGGTGCAGGGGACACCTACGAGCAGTACTTC. Protein product: CASSVEVVLYGAGDTYEQYF.

The chain combines TRBV28 with TRBJ2-3; 8 nucleotides line up with TRBD2. CDR3 length: 15 residues. V was pared by 5 bases and J by 2 bases, with 6 bases of the junction left unmatched. Germline V gene data show CDR1 as MDHEN and CDR2 as SYDVKM. DNA for the CDR3: TGTGCCAGCAGTGGCCCGACTAGCGTCACAGATACGCAGTATTTT. The encoded protein is CASSGPTSVTDTQYF.

V and J are TRBV7-9 and TRBJ1-3; 7 nucleotides align to TRBD1. The germline gives CDR1 SEHNR, CDR2 FQNEAQ (reference sequence). The CDR3 has 15 amino acids. V shed 10 bases, J shed 0 bases, and the junction held 9 bases outside the gene matches. CDR3 bases: TGTGCCACCTCAAGGACAGGCCTCTCTGGAAACACCATATATTTT. Residues: CATSRTGLSGNTIYF.

The V and J genes are TRBV7-9 and TRBJ1-1, with 10 nucleotides matching TRBD1. In germline, CDR1 is SEHNR, CDR2 FQNEAQ (reference sequence). The CDR3 length is 16 residues. V lost 5 bases to trimming and J lost 7 bases; unmatched junction nucleotides: 13. The CDR3 DNA reads as TGTGCCAGCAGCCTTGGGACAGGGGCCCAGGTTGATGAAGCTTTCTTT. It is translated as CASSLGTGAQVDEAFF.

CDR3 loop: CASSRTAGGGETQYF. The CDR3 DNA follows: TGTGCCAGCAGCCGGACCGCAGGGGGCGGGGAGACCCAGTACTTC. The chain carries TRBV2 and TRBJ2-5; 8 nucleotides agree with TRBD1. After removal of 6 bases from V and 5 bases from J, the junction contained 11 bases not matched to a gene. From germline, CDR1 is SNHLY and CDR2 FYNNEI. The CDR3 has 15 residues.

This clone has just one count. At the DNA level, this CDR3 is encoded by other sequences in the same sample as well. This sequence joins TRBV5-1 and TRBJ2-3; possibly TRBD2 for D (5 bases). The CDR3 totals 14 residues. The V end was cut by 0 bases, the J end by 3 bases, with 8 bases between. Germline CDR1 and CDR2: SGHRS and YFSETQ. The CDR3 nucleotides read TGCGCCAGCAGCTTGGGGGAGTTTACAGATACGCAGTATTTT. Translating it yields CASSLGEFTDTQYF. The full variable domain, rest sourced from reference TRBV5-1 and TRBJ2-3, is KAGVTQTPRYLIKTRGQQVTLSCSPISGHRSVSWYQQTPGQGLQFLFEYFSETQRNKGNFPGRFSGRQFSNSRSEMNVSTLELGDSALYLCASSLGEFTDTQYFGPGTRLTVL.

This rearrangement joins TRBV5-6 to TRBJ2-6; 9 bases line up with TRBD1. CDR1 is SGHDT, CDR2 YYEEEE, per germline. The CDR3 is 19 amino acids. Losses at the gene ends were 5 bases for V and 0 bases for J; bases not matched to a gene: 12. The CDR3 region has the DNA TGTGCCAGCAGTTATGTACTGACAGGGGGGACCTCTGGGGCCAACGTCCTGACTTTC. Encoded protein: CASSYVLTGGTSGANVLTF.

The chain recombines TRBV9 with TRBJ1-6, with a tentative D call TRBD1 (6 bases). Germline loops: CDR1 SGDLS, CDR2 YYNGEE. Trimming took off 3 bases at V and 10 bases at J, with 17 bases between the two ends. This CDR3 region has 15 residues. The CDR3 loop is CASSAPGQRRSPLHF. The CDR3 nucleotides are TGTGCCAGCAGCGCACCGGGACAAAGGAGATCACCCCTCCACTTT.

This clone is a singleton in its sample. V usage is TRBV9 and J usage is TRBJ2-7; D remains ambiguous. V lost 1 base to trimming and J lost 0 bases, with 14 bases between them. There are 16 residues in the CDR3. Germline V gene sequence: CDR1 SGDLS, CDR2 YYNGEE. The CDR3 spells CASSVTRRFTSYEQYF. CDR3 nucleotides: TGTGCCAGCAGCGTAACCCGCCGGTTTACCTCCTACGAGCAGTACTTC. The whole variable domain, filled in from reference TRBV9 and TRBJ2-7, reads DSGVTQTPKHLITATGQRVTLRCSPRSGDLSVYWYQQSLDQGLQFLIQYYNGEERAKGNILERFSAQQFPDLHSELNLSSLELGDSALYFCASSVTRRFTSYEQYFGPGTRLTVT.